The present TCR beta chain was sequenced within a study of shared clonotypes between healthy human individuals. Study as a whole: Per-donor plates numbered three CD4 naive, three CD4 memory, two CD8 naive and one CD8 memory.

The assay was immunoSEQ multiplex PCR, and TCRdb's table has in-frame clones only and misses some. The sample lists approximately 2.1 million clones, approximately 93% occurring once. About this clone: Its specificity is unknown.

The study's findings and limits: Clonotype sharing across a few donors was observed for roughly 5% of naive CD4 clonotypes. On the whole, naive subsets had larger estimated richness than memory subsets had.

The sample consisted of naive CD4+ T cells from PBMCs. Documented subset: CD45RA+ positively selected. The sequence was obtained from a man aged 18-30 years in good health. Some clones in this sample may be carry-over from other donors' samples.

CDR3 loop: CASSSTIRGRERDTQYF. CDR3 DNA sequence: TGTGCCAGCAGCTCTACCATTCGGGGGCGGGAGAGAGACACGCAGTATTTT. The chain couples TRBV11-2 to TRBJ2-3; weak D call: TRBD2 (7 bases). The ends were cut back, 4 bases at V and 9 bases at J, with 26 bases in the middle. This CDR3 is built from 17 residues. CDR1 and CDR2 (germline): SGHAT, FQNNGV.